The rows below give T cell receptor beta chains drawn from one sample of a study of beta chain features in type 1 diabetes. The protocol was immunoSEQ multiplex PCR, while the TCRdb copy is restricted to in-frame clones and leaves out a portion. This sample has tens of thousands of clones; about 72% occur once, and the top ten carry over 2%. Sequenced input: Tregs from blood. These TCRs come from a middle-aged woman in good health. The CDR3 runs from the conserved cysteine through the conserved F or W. The order of the fields is V gene, clone size, D gene, J gene, CDR3 DNA, CDR3 protein. A D gene is named only where the DNA matches it firmly. Clone sizes are given selectively: once, few, many, or a class where the clone is expanded.

TRBV10-1	NA	TRBD1	TRBJ2-1	TGCGCCAGCAACGACAGGGGGTCGGACAATGAGCAGTTCTTC	CASNDRGSDNEQFF
TRBV7-9	NA	TRBD2	TRBJ2-1	TGTGCCAGCACCCCGTTGGTAGCGGGGTCATACAATGAGCAGTTCTTC	CASTPLVAGSYNEQFF
TRBV7-9	NA	NA	TRBJ1-2	TGTGCCAGCAGCTTAGCGTCCGACTATGGCTACACCTTC	CASSLASDYGYTF
TRBV4-3	NA	TRBD1	TRBJ1-6	TGCGCCAGCAGCCAAGAACAGGGGGTATATAATTCACCCCTCCACTTT	CASSQEQGVYNSPLHF
TRBV28	NA	TRBD1	TRBJ1-5	TGTGCCAGCAGTATAGGGGCAGGGGGCAGCAATCAGCCCCAGCATTTT	CASSIGAGGSNQPQHF
TRBV19	NA	TRBD1	TRBJ1-6	TGTGCCAGTATGCACAGGGGCTATAATTCACCCCTCCACTTT	CASMHRGYNSPLHF
TRBV7-9	NA	NA	TRBJ1-4	TGTGCCAGCGTGAGGGCGGGGATTGGGGAAAAACTGTTTTTT	CASVRAGIGEKLFF
TRBV4-2	NA	NA	TRBJ2-3	TGTGCCAGCAGCCAAGAGGGGCTGACAGATACGCAGTATTTT	CASSQEGLTDTQYF
TRBV19	NA	NA	TRBJ1-5	TGTGCCAGTTCCAGGGCAGGGAGCAATCAGCCCCAGCATTTT	CASSRAGSNQPQHF
TRBV14	few	NA	TRBJ1-5	TGTGCCAGCAGCCAAGATGGAGGAAACTACAATCAGCCCCAGCATTTT	CASSQDGGNYNQPQHF
TRBV6-1	NA	TRBD1	TRBJ2-5	TGTGCCAGCACGGGGGTTGGGACAGGGCAAGAGACCCAGTACTTC	CASTGVGTGQETQYF
TRBV5-1	NA	NA	TRBJ2-3	TGCGCCAGCCACCAGGGGACCGCGGGCGGAGATACGCAGTATTTT	CASHQGTAGGDTQYF
TRBV7-9	NA	TRBD1	TRBJ2-5	TGTGCCAGCAGCTCGGGACAGAGAGAGACCCAGTACTTC	CASSSGQRETQYF
TRBV7-2	NA	NA	TRBJ2-7	TGTGCCAGCAGCCCTGGGACATCGGCGTCCTACGAGCAGTACTTC	CASSPGTSASYEQYF
TRBV29-1	few	NA	TRBJ1-1	TGCAGCGTTGTTCTCGGTCTCACGGGATTGAACACTGAAGCTTTCTTT	CSVVLGLTGLNTEAFF
TRBV13	few	NA	TRBJ1-4	TGTGCCAGCAGCCTAAAAGCAACTAATGAAAAACTGTTTTTT	CASSLKATNEKLFF
TRBV11-2	NA	NA	TRBJ2-7	TGTGCCAGCAGCTTAGTCTTGTTGTACGAGCAGTACTTC	CASSLVLLYEQYF
TRBV5-1	NA	TRBD2	TRBJ2-5	TGCGCCAGCAGCTGGGCGGGGGGTCAAGAGACCCAGTACTTC	CASSWAGGQETQYF
TRBV2	NA	NA	TRBJ2-7	TGTGCCAGCAGCGTTTGGTACGAGCAGTACTTC	CASSVWYEQYF
TRBV18	NA	NA	TRBJ2-7	TGTGCCAGCTCACCACCGGGGGGCGAGCAGTACTTC	CASSPPGGEQYF
TRBV6-1	NA	NA	TRBJ1-2	TGTGCCAGCAGTGTAACAGGGAACTATGGCTACACCTTC	CASSVTGNYGYTF
TRBV7-2	NA	TRBD1	TRBJ1-1	TGTGCCAGCAGCCCCCGCCTTCTGGGACAGGGCTCTGAAGCTTTCTTT	CASSPRLLGQGSEAFF
TRBV15	NA	NA	TRBJ2-3	TGTGCCACCAGCAGAGGGGGCGCCCTGCTTTTCACAGATACGCAGTATTTT	CATSRGGALLFTDTQYF
TRBV28	NA	NA	TRBJ1-2	TGTGCCAGCAGTTATACAGGTTACTATGGCTACACCTTC	CASSYTGYYGYTF
TRBV29-1	NA	NA	TRBJ2-6	TGCAGCGTTGGACGGACAGCGAGCTCTGGGGCCAACGTCCTGACTTTC	CSVGRTASSGANVLTF
TRBV7-2	NA	NA	TRBJ2-1	TGTGCCAGCAGCTTAGTCGGAAGGACTGCGAATGAGCAGTTCTTC	CASSLVGRTANEQFF
TRBV7-6	NA	NA	TRBJ1-5	TGTGCCAGCAGCTCATCAGGGGTTCAGCCCCAGCATTTT	CASSSSGVQPQHF